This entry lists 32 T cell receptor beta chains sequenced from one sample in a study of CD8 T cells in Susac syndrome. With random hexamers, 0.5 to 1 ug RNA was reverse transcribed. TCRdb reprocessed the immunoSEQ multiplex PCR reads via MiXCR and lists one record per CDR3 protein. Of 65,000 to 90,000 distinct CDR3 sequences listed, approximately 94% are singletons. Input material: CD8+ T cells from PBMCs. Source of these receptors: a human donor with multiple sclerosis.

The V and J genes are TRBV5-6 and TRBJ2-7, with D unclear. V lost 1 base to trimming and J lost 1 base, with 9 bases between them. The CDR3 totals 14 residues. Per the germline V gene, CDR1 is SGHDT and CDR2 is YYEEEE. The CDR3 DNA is TGTGCCAGCAGCTTGATGTCCAGATCCTACGAGCAGTACTTC. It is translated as CASSLMSRSYEQYF. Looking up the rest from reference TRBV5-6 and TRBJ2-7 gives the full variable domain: DAGVTQSPTHLIKTRGQQVTLRCSPKSGHDTVSWYQQALGQGPQFIFQYYEEEERQRGNFPDRFSGHQFPNYSSELNVNALLLGDSALYLCASSLMSRSYEQYFGPGTRLTVT.

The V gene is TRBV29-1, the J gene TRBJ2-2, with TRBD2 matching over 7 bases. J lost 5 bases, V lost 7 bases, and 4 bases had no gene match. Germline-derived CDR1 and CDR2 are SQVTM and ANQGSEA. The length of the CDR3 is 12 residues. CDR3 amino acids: CSAGLGTGELFF. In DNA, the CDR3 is TGCAGCGCCGGACTAGGTACCGGGGAGCTGTTTTTT.

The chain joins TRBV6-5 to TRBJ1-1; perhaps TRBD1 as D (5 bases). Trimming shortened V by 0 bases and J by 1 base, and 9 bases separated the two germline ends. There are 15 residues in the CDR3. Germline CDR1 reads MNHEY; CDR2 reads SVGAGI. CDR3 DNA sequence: TGTGCCAGCAGTTACTCAGGGACGGCGAACACTGAAGCTTTCTTT. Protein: CASSYSGTANTEAFF.

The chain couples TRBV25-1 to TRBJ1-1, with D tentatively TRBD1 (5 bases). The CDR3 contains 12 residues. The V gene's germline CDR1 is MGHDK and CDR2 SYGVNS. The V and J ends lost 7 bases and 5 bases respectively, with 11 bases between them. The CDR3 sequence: CASTPGGTEAFF. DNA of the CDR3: TGTGCCAGCACCCCCGGGGGAACTGAAGCTTTCTTT.

The CDR3, as DNA: TGCAGCGTTGCCCTAGCGGGAGATCAGACCGGGGAGCTGTTTTTT. This translates into CSVALAGDQTGELFF. The chain combines TRBV29-1 with TRBJ2-2; 10 bases align to TRBD2. The ends lost 4 bases at V and 5 bases at J; junction bases unmatched: 7. From germline, CDR1 is SQVTM and CDR2 ANQGSEA. The CDR3 has 15 residues.

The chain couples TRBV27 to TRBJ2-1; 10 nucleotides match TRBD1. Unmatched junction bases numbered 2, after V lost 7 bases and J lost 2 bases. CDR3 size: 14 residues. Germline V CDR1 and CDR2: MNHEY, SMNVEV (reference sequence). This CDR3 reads CASIDRGPYNEQFF. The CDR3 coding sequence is TGTGCCAGCATCGACAGGGGGCCCTACAATGAGCAGTTCTTC.

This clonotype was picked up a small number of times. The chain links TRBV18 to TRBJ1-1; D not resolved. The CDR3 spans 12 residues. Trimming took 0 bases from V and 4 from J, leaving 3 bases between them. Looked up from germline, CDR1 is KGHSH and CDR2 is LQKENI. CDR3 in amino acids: CASSPPGTEAFF. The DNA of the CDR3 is TGTGCCAGCTCACCACCTGGCACTGAAGCTTTCTTT.

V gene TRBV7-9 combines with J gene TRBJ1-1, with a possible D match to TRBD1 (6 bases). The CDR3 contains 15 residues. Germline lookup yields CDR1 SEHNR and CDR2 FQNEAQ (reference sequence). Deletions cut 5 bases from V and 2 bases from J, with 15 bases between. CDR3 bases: TGTGCCAGCAGCCAACTGGGACACCCAAACACTGAAGCTTTCTTT. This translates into CASSQLGHPNTEAFF.

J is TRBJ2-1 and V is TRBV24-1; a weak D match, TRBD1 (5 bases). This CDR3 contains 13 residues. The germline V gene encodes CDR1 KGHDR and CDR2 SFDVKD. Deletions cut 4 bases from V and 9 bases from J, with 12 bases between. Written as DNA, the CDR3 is TGTGCCACCAGTGAGCGAGACAGACGTGAGCAGTTCTTC. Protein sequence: CATSERDRREQFF.

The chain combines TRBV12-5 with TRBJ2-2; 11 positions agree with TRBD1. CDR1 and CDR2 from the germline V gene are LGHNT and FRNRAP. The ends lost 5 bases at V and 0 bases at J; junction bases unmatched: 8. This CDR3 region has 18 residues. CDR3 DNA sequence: TGTGCTAGTGGTAGTCCTCCGGGACAGGGGGCGAACACCGGGGAGCTGTTTTTT. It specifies CASGSPPGQGANTGELFF.

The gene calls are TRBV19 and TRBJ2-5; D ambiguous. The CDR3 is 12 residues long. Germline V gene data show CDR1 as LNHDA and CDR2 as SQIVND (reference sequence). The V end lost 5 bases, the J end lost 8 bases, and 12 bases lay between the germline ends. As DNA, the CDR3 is TGTGCCAGTAGTCCCACCGGAGAAACCCAGTACTTC. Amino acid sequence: CASSPTGETQYF.

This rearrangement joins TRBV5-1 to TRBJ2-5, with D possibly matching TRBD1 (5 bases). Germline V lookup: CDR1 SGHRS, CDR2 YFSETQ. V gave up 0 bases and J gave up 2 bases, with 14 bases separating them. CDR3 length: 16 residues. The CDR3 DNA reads TGCGCCAGCAGCTTGGCCCTAGGGGCCCGACAAGAGACCCAGTACTTC. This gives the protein CASSLALGARQETQYF.

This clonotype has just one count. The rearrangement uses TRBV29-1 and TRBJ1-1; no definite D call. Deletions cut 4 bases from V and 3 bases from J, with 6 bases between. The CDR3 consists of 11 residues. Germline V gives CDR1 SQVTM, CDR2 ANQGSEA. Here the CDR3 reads CSVVADTEAFF. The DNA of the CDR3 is TGCAGCGTTGTTGCAGACACTGAAGCTTTCTTT. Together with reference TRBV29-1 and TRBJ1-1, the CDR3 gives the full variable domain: SAVISQKPSRDICQRGTSLTIQCQVDSQVTMMFWYRQQPGQSLTLIATANQGSEATYESGFVIDKFPISRPNLTFSTLTVSNMSPEDSSIYLCSVVADTEAFFGQGTRLTVV.

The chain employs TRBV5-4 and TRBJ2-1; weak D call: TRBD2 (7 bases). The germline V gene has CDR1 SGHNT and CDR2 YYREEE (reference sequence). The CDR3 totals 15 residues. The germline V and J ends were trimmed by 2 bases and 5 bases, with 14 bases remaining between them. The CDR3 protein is CASSLYREGHNEQFF. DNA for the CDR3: TGTGCCAGCAGCTTATACAGGGAGGGCCACAATGAGCAGTTCTTC. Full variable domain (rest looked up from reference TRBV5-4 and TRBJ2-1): ETGVTQSPTHLIKTRGQQVTLRCSSQSGHNTVSWYQQALGQGPQFIFQYYREEENGRGNFPPRFSGLQFPNYSSELNVNALELDDSALYLCASSLYREGHNEQFFGPGTRLTVL.

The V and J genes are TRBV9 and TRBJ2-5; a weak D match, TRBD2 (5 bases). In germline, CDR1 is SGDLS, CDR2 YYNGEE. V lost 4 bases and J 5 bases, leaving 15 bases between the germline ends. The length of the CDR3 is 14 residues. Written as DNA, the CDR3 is TGTGCCAGCAGCTTTAGCCCAAGAGGGGAGACCCAGTACTTC. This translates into CASSFSPRGETQYF.

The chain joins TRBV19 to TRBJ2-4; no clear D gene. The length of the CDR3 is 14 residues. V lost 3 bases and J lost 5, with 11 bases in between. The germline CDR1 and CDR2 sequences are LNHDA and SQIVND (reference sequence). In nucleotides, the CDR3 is TGTGCCAGTAGTATTTTAGGTCAGCAAAACATTCAGTACTTC. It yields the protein CASSILGQQNIQYF.

The DNA of the CDR3 is TGTGCCAGCAGTCCCAGGGCAGCGGGGGCACAAGGCACTGAAGCTTTCTTT. Its protein is CASSPRAAGAQGTEAFF. J is TRBJ1-1 and V is TRBV27, with D possibly TRBD1 on 6 matching bases. CDR3 size: 17 residues. The V and J ends lost 5 bases and 4 bases respectively, with 23 bases between them. CDR1 and CDR2 (germline): MNHEY, SMNVEV (reference sequence).

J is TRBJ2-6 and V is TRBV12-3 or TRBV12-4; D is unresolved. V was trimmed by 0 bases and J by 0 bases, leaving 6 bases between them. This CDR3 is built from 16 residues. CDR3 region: CASSLAQVSGANVLTF. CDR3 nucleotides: TGTGCCAGCAGTTTAGCGCAGGTCTCTGGGGCCAACGTCCTGACTTTC.

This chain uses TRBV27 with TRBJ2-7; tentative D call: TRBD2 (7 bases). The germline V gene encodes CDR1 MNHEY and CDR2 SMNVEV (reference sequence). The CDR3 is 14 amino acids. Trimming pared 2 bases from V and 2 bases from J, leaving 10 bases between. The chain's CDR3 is CASSLTGGPYEQYF. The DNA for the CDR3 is TGTGCCAGCAGTTTAACGGGGGGCCCCTACGAGCAGTACTTC.

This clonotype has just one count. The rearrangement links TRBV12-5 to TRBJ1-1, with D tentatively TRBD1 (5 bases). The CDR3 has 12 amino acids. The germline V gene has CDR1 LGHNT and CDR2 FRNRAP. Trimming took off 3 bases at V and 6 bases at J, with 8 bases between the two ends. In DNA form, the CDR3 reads TGTGCTAGTGGTTTAGGGGTCTCTGAAGCTTTCTTT. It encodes CASGLGVSEAFF.

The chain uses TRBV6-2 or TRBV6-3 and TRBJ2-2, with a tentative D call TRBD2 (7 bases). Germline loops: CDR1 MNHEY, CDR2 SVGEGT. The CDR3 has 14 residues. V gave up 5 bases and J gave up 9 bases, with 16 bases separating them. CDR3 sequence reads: CASSTPGGPRELFF. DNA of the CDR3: TGTGCCAGCAGTACCCCCGGGGGGCCTAGGGAGCTGTTTTTT.

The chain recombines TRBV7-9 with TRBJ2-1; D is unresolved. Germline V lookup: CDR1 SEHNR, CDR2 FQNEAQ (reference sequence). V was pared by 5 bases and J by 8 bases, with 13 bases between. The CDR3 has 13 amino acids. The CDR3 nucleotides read TGTGCCAGCAGCCCTTTGGTAGAGGATGAGCAGTTCTTC. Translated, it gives CASSPLVEDEQFF.

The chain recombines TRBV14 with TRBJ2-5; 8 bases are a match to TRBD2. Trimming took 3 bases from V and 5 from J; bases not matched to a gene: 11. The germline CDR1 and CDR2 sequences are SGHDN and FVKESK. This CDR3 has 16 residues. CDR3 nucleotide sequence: TGTGCCAGCAGCCATATAGCGGGATTCCGAGAGGAGACCCAGTACTTC. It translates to CASSHIAGFREETQYF.

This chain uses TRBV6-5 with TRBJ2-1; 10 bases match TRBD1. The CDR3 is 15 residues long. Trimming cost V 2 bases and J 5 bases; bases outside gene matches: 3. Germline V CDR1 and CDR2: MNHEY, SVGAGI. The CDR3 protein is CASSYDRGPHNEQFF. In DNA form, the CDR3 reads TGTGCCAGCAGTTACGACAGGGGGCCTCACAATGAGCAGTTCTTC.

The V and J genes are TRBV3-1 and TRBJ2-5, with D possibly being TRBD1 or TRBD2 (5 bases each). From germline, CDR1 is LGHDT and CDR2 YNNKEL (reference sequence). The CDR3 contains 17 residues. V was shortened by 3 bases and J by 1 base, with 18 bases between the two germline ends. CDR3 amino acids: CASSQAKERDGQETQYF. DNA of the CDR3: TGTGCCAGCAGCCAGGCCAAGGAGAGGGACGGCCAAGAGACCCAGTACTTC.

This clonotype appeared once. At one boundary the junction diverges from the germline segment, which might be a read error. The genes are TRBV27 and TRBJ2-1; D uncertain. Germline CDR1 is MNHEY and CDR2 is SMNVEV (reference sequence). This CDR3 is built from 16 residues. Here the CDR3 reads CAISQNTVSSYNEQFF. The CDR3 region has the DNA TGTGCCATCAGTCAGAACACTGTGAGCTCCTACAATGAGCAGTTCTTC.

CDR3 DNA: TGTGCCAGCAGCTTAACGCGGAACGAGGCTTTCTTT. This codes for CASSLTRNEAFF. V usage is TRBV13 and J usage is TRBJ1-1; D gene unclear. V shed 2 bases and J shed 11 bases, with 12 bases lying between them. Per the germline V gene, CDR1 is PRHDT and CDR2 is FYEKMQ (reference sequence). This CDR3 has 12 amino acids.

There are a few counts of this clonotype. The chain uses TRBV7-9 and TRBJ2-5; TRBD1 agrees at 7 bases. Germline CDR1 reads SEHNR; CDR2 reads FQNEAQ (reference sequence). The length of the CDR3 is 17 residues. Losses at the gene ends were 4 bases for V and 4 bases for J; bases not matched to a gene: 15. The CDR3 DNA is TGTGCCAGCAGCTCAAAAAACAGGGGTCCCTCGGGAGAGACCCAGTACTTC. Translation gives CASSSKNRGPSGETQYF.

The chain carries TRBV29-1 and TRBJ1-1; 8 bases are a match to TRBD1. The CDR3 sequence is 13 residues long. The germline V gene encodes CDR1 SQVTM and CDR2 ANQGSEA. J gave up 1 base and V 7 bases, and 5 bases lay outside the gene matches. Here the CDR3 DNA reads TGCAGCGCGATAACAGGGGGGAACACTGAAGCTTTCTTT. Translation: CSAITGGNTEAFF.

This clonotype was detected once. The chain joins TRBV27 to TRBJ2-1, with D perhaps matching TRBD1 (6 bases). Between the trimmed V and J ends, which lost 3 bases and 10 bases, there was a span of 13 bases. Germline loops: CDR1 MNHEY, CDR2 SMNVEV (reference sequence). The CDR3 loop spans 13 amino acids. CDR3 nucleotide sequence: TGTGCCAGCAGTTTTACAGGGTCGCGGGAGCAGTTCTTC. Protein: CASSFTGSREQFF.

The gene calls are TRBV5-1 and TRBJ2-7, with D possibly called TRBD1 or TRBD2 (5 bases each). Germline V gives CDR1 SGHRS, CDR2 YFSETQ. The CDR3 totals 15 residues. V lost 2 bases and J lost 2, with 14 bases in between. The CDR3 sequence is CASSLRRGGAYEQYF. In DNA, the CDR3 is TGCGCCAGCAGCTTAAGACGGGGCGGTGCCTACGAGCAGTACTTC.

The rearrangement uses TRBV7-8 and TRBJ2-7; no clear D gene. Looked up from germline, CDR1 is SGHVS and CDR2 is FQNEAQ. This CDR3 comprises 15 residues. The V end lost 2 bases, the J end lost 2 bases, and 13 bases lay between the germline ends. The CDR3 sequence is CASSLFPGPTYEQYF. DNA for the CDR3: TGTGCCAGCAGCTTATTCCCAGGACCTACCTACGAGCAGTACTTC. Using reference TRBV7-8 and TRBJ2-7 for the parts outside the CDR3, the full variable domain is GAGVSQSPRYKVAKRGQDVALRCDPISGHVSLFWYQQALGQGPEFLTYFQNEAQLDKSGLPSDRFFAERPEGSVSTLKIQRTQQEDSAVYLCASSLFPGPTYEQYFGPGTRLTVT.